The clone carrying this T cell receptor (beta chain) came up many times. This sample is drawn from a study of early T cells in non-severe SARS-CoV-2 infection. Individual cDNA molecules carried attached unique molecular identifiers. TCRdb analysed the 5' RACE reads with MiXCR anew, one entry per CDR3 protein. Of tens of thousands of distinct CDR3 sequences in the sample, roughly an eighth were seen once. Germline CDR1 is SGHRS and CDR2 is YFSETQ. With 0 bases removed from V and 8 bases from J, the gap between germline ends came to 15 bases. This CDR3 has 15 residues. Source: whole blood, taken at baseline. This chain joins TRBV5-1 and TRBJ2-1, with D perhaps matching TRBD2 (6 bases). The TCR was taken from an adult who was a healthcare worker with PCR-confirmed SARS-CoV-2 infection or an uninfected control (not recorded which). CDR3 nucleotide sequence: TGCGCCAGCAGCTTGGTAGCGGCCCTATGGGATGAGCAGTTCTTC. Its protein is CASSLVAALWDEQFF.